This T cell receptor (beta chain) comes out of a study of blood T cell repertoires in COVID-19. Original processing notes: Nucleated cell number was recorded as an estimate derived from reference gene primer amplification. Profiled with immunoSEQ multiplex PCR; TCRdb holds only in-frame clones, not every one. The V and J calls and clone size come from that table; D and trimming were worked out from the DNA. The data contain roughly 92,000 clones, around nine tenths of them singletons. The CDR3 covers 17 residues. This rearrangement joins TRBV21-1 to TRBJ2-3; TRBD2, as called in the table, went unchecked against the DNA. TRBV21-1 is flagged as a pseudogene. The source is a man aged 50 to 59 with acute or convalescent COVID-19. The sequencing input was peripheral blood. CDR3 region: CASSKARTSGDLDTQYF. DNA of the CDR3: TGTGCCAGCAGCAAAGCTCGGACTAGCGGGGACCTAGATACGCAGTATTTT.